Following are 16 T cell receptor beta chains from one sample sequenced in a study of vaccination effects on CD4 cells after COVID-19. Produced via immunoSEQ multiplex PCR; TCRdb's table is partial and in-frame only. The table has 70,000 or so clones, around 74% seen once; the top ten hold 2.5% to 3%. Expansion with viral peptide pools was applied to antigen-specific CD4+ T cells by the ViraFEST assay prior to sequencing. Researchers isolated CD4+ T cells once less than twelve days of culture had elapsed. The study found no prior SARS-CoV-2 infection in the vaccine recipients, who tested negative for nucleocapsid antibodies. These TCRs' antigens remain unknown. This sample comprised CD4+ T cells from PBMCs cultured with HCoV-NL63 spike peptides, obtained before COVID-19 vaccination. The receptors derive from a human donor who received a COVID-19 vaccine.

This clone was seen more than once but under ten times. This chain links TRBV19 with TRBJ1-6; D call uncertain. V was cut by 9 bases and J by 10 bases, with 16 bases left in between. There are 13 residues in the CDR3. Germline V lookup: CDR1 LNHDA, CDR2 SQIVND (reference sequence). CDR3 residues: CASQASMGSPLHF. The CDR3 DNA sequence: TGTGCCAGCCAAGCCTCGATGGGGTCACCCCTCCACTTT. Combining the CDR3 with reference TRBV19 and TRBJ1-6 gives the whole variable domain DGGITQSPKYLFRKEGQNVTLSCEQNLNHDAMYWYRQDPGQGLRLIYYSQIVNDFQKGDIAEGYSVSREKKESFPLTVTSAQKNPTAFYLCASQASMGSPLHFGNGTRLTVT.

The chain employs TRBV27 and TRBJ2-5, with D perhaps matching TRBD2 (5 bases). CDR3 length: 14 residues. Deletions cut 5 bases from V and 5 bases from J, with 15 bases between. Germline V lookup: CDR1 MNHEY, CDR2 SMNVEV (reference sequence). The chain's CDR3 is CASSKRELQETQYF. DNA of the CDR3: TGTGCCAGCAGTAAAAGGGAGTTACAGGAGACCCAGTACTTC.

This chain connects TRBV7-2 to TRBJ2-6, with a weak D call TRBD1 (6 bases). V lost 2 bases and J 1 base, leaving 18 bases between the germline ends. CDR1 and CDR2 from the germline V gene are SGHTA and FQGNSA. The CDR3 is 19 amino acids. The chain's CDR3 is CASSLKFGQMGSGANVLTF. The CDR3 nucleotides are TGTGCCAGCAGCTTAAAGTTTGGACAGATGGGATCTGGGGCCAACGTCCTGACTTTC.

J is TRBJ1-2 and V is TRBV19; the match to TRBD1 covers 8 bases. CDR3 length: 15 amino acids. V lost 5 bases, J lost 6 bases, and 11 bases stayed unmatched. CDR1 LNHDA and CDR2 SQIVND come from the germline V gene (reference sequence). The CDR3 loop reads CASSPWTGQVDGYTF. The CDR3 bases are TGTGCCAGTAGTCCATGGACAGGGCAGGTAGATGGCTACACCTTC.

The V call is TRBV7-8, the J call TRBJ2-5; tentatively, D is TRBD1 (6 bases). The CDR3 has 13 amino acids. V was clipped by 3 bases and J by 5 bases, with 10 bases between them. Germline V lookup: CDR1 SGHVS, CDR2 FQNEAQ. The CDR3 is CASSFDRRETQYF. CDR3 DNA: TGTGCCAGCAGCTTTGACAGGAGGGAGACCCAGTACTTC.

This clone was counted a single time. The chain combines TRBV7-9 with TRBJ1-2; the match to TRBD1 covers 9 bases. The germline CDR1 and CDR2 sequences are SEHNR and FQNEAQ (reference sequence). The junction had 6 bases not matched to a gene; V was cut back by 5 bases and J by 2 bases. This CDR3 comprises 15 residues. The CDR3 coding sequence is TGTGCCAGCAGCGCGGACAGGGGCTTCAACTATGGCTACACCTTC. Amino acids: CASSADRGFNYGYTF.

A note on this clone: Other DNA sequences of this sample code for an identical CDR3. The genes are TRBV18 and TRBJ1-6; no reliable D call. This CDR3 comprises 14 residues. Germline V gene data show CDR1 as KGHSH and CDR2 as LQKENI. V was clipped by 1 base and J by 7 bases, with 8 bases between them. CDR3 nucleotides: TGTGCCAGCTCACCACAGGGCGCCAATTCACCCCTCCACTTT. Protein sequence: CASSPQGANSPLHF.

The gene calls are TRBV7-9 and TRBJ1-2; the match to TRBD1 covers 7 bases. The CDR3 is 16 residues long. V lost 5 bases, J lost 2 bases, and 11 bases stayed unmatched. Per germline, CDR1 SEHNR and CDR2 FQNEAQ (reference sequence). CDR3 amino acids: CASSPRTGQINYGYTF. CDR3 in DNA: TGTGCCAGCAGCCCGAGGACAGGACAGATAAACTATGGCTACACCTTC.

The gene calls are TRBV12-5 and TRBJ1-4; D unresolved. CDR1 is LGHNT and CDR2 is FRNRAP in the germline V gene. CDR3 size: 19 residues. Trimming cost V 6 bases and J 6 bases, with 29 bases left between them. CDR3: CASGRSLGLRSAGYEKLFF. CDR3 DNA: TGTGCTAGTGGCCGCTCCTTAGGGTTAAGATCGGCAGGTTATGAAAAACTGTTTTTT.

This chain links TRBV19 with TRBJ1-5, with TRBD1 as a possible D gene (5 bases). The CDR3 totals 14 residues. The V and J ends lost 0 bases and 2 bases respectively, with 5 bases between them. The germline V gene encodes CDR1 LNHDA and CDR2 SQIVND (reference sequence). The CDR3 loop reads CASSIDRGNQPQHF. CDR3 nucleotides: TGTGCCAGTAGTATAGACAGGGGCAATCAGCCCCAGCATTTT.

J is TRBJ1-6 and V is TRBV28, with 9 bases matching TRBD1. Germline CDR1 MDHEN, CDR2 SYDVKM. V lost 6 bases and J lost 9; bases outside the gene matches: 9. The CDR3 has 15 amino acids. CDR3 amino acids: CASRLGQGIGSPLHF. In DNA, the CDR3 is TGTGCCAGCAGATTGGGACAGGGTATCGGTTCACCCCTCCACTTT.

The CDR3 DNA sequence: TGCGCCAGCAGCCCCACTGGACAGTCCTACGAGCAGTACGTC. It specifies CASSPTGQSYEQYV. The rearrangement joins TRBV5-1 to TRBJ2-7; D might be TRBD1 (6 bases). The CDR3 is made up of 14 amino acids. V lost 4 bases and J lost 1, with 12 bases in between. Germline CDR1 SGHRS, CDR2 YFSETQ.

This clone was observed a few times. The chain combines TRBV24-1 with TRBJ2-2; 8 bases map to TRBD1. The CDR3 sequence is 16 residues long. The germline V gene has CDR1 KGHDR and CDR2 SFDVKD. V trimming: 4 bases; J trimming: 1 base; junction bases outside the gene matches: 4. CDR3 amino acids: CATSDPGTGNTGELFF. The CDR3 nucleotides are TGTGCCACCAGTGACCCCGGGACAGGGAACACCGGGGAGCTGTTTTTT.

The chain joins TRBV2 to TRBJ2-3, with 7 bases that match TRBD1. Per germline, CDR1 SNHLY and CDR2 FYNNEI. The CDR3 consists of 15 residues. Germline trimming cut 6 bases from V and 3 bases from J; bases unmatched to any gene: 9. The CDR3 sequence is CASSYETGLTDTQYF. The CDR3 coding sequence is TGTGCCAGCAGCTACGAGACAGGGCTGACAGATACGCAGTATTTT.

This clone has a handful of counts. The chain employs TRBV7-8 and TRBJ1-1; D is unresolved. Between the trimmed V and J ends, which lost 1 base and 1 base, there was a span of 10 bases. The germline gives CDR1 SGHVS, CDR2 FQNEAQ. The CDR3 loop spans 15 amino acids. The CDR3 bases are TGTGCCAGCAGCTTAGTCCGGACGGGGAACACTGAAGCTTTCTTT. Encoded protein: CASSLVRTGNTEAFF. Supplemented by reference TRBV7-8 and TRBJ1-1, the full variable domain reads GAGVSQSPRYKVAKRGQDVALRCDPISGHVSLFWYQQALGQGPEFLTYFQNEAQLDKSGLPSDRFFAERPEGSVSTLKIQRTQQEDSAVYLCASSLVRTGNTEAFFGQGTRLTVV.

This sequence joins TRBV28 and TRBJ1-2, with TRBD1 as a possible D gene (6 bases). Per germline, CDR1 MDHEN and CDR2 SYDVKM. This CDR3 is built from 16 residues. The V gene lost 6 bases and the J gene lost 2 bases, with 19 bases spanning the gap. The CDR3 region has the DNA TGTGCCAGCAGCTTCTCCGGGACAAGGCACAACTATGGCTACACCTTC. As protein: CASSFSGTRHNYGYTF.